Listed here are 19 T cell receptor beta chains from one sample, sequenced in a study of vaccination and CD4 T cells after COVID-19. The treatment is: roughly ten-day PBMC culture with coronavirus spike peptide pools or control peptides (ViraFEST assay). Antigen specificity for these receptors is unknown. The Oncomine TCR Beta short-read assay sequenced DNA from cultured CD4+ T cells. TCRdb redid the calling of the PCR reads with MiXCR, one entry per CDR3 protein. The table includes some 25,000 distinct CDR3 sequences, 43% detected once. The sample comprised CD4+ T cells from blood, cultured in vitro. These receptors were taken from a human donor who had recovered from COVID-19.

V and J are TRBV20-1 and TRBJ2-7; no clear D. Per the germline V gene, CDR1 is DFQATT and CDR2 is SNEGSKA (reference sequence). The CDR3 consists of 13 residues. V gave up 2 bases and J gave up 2 bases, with 10 bases separating them. CDR3 sequence: CSARRTATYEQYF. CDR3 DNA sequence: TGCAGTGCTAGAAGGACCGCTACCTACGAGCAGTACTTC.

The rearrangement joins TRBV7-3 to TRBJ2-2; TRBD1 matches 8 bases. Germline CDR1 is SGHTA and CDR2 is FQGTGA. V lost 5 bases and J lost 5; bases outside the gene matches: 7. The CDR3 is made up of 15 amino acids. CDR3 protein: CASSPTGGRTGELFF. The CDR3 DNA reads as TGTGCCAGCAGCCCAACAGGGGGGCGGACCGGGGAGCTGTTTTTT.

This rearrangement joins TRBV28 to TRBJ1-5; the D gene is possibly TRBD1 (5 bases). V was clipped by 5 bases and J by 1 base, with 12 bases between them. The CDR3 has 15 amino acids. Germline V gene data show CDR1 as MDHEN and CDR2 as SYDVKM. The CDR3 DNA is TGTGCCAGCAGTCCAGGGTTTTTCAGCAATCAGCCCCAGCATTTT. Translating gives CASSPGFFSNQPQHF. Looking up the rest from reference TRBV28 and TRBJ1-5 gives the full variable domain: DVKVTQSSRYLVKRTGEKVFLECVQDMDHENMFWYRQDPGLGLRLIYFSYDVKMKEKGDIPEGYSVSREKKERFSLILESASTNQTSMYLCASSPGFFSNQPQHFGDGTRLSIL.

The rearrangement joins TRBV20-1 to TRBJ2-5; 13 positions match TRBD2. Per the germline V gene, CDR1 is DFQATT and CDR2 is SNEGSKA (reference sequence). The CDR3 contains 15 residues. The junction had 4 bases not matched to a gene; V was cut back by 3 bases and J by 3 bases. The CDR3 DNA reads TGCAGTGCTAGCGGGACTAGCGGGAAAAAAGAGACCCAGTACTTC. This codes for CSASGTSGKKETQYF.

This clonotype appeared once. The V gene is TRBV28, the J gene TRBJ2-1; D unresolved. Germline CDR1 and CDR2: MDHEN and SYDVKM. Trimming took 2 bases from V and 0 from J, leaving 8 bases between them. The CDR3 is made up of 15 amino acids. CDR3 nucleotides: TGTGCCAGCAGTTTAGCGGCACACTCCTACAATGAGCAGTTCTTC. Its translation: CASSLAAHSYNEQFF.

This clonotype was observed a few times. The V and J genes are TRBV1 and TRBJ1-6. TRBV1 is a documented pseudogene. The CDR3 runs 18 residues. The CDR3 loop reads CTSREEQKRDSSNSPLHF. The CDR3 nucleotides are TGCACCAGCAGAGAGGAACAGAAGAGGGATAGCTCTAATTCACCCCTCCACTTT.

This chain connects TRBV27 to TRBJ2-3, with a tentative D call TRBD1 (5 bases). V shed 2 bases and J shed 4 bases, with 13 bases lying between them. CDR3 length: 15 amino acids. Germline CDR1 MNHEY, CDR2 SMNVEV (reference sequence). Written as DNA, the CDR3 is TGTGCCAGCAGTTTAGGTCAGGGTGTATCAGATACGCAGTATTTT. It yields the protein CASSLGQGVSDTQYF.

V is TRBV11-1 and J is TRBJ1-1; D not certain. The CDR3 covers 14 residues. V lost 5 bases and J 4 bases, leaving 14 bases between the germline ends. Germline CDR1 is SGHAT and CDR2 is FQDESV (reference sequence). Written as DNA, the CDR3 is TGTGCCAGCAGCGGGCCAAGCTGGTTCACTGAAGCTTTCTTT. As protein: CASSGPSWFTEAFF.

This chain links TRBV2 with TRBJ2-3, with TRBD1 identical over 11 bases. From germline, CDR1 is SNHLY and CDR2 FYNNEI. The CDR3 is 14 residues long. V trimming: 8 bases; J trimming: 4 bases; junction bases outside the gene matches: 5. The CDR3 DNA follows: TGTGCCAGCCTAGGGACAGGGGGATCAGATACGCAGTATTTT. Encoded protein: CASLGTGGSDTQYF.

This clonotype was recorded a few times. The chain combines TRBV19 with TRBJ2-7, with TRBD1 matching over 7 bases. With 5 bases clipped from V and 2 bases from J, the junction kept 3 bases outside the gene matches. Germline values: CDR1 LNHDA, CDR2 SQIVND (reference sequence). CDR3 length: 13 amino acids. The CDR3 DNA sequence: TGTGCCAGTAGTTTCGGGACAGCCTACGAGCAGTACTTC. This translates into CASSFGTAYEQYF.

The rearrangement links TRBV23-1 to TRBJ1-6; D possibly corresponds to TRBD1 (5 bases). TRBV23-1 is assigned to the ORF class and has an uncertain function. CDR3 length: 13 amino acids. V shed 4 bases and J shed 5 bases, with 6 bases lying between them. The DNA of the CDR3 is TGCGCCAGCAGTCTGGGGGATAATTCACCCCTCCACTTT. Its translation: CASSLGDNSPLHF.

This sequence joins TRBV28 and TRBJ2-7, with 9 bases lining up with TRBD1. With V trimmed by 8 bases and J by 5 bases, 10 bases remained unmatched. This CDR3 comprises 14 residues. Germline V lookup: CDR1 MDHEN, CDR2 SYDVKM. The CDR3 DNA follows: TGTGCCAGCGGATTCGGGACAGGGCCCGACGAGCAGTACTTC. Protein: CASGFGTGPDEQYF.

V usage is TRBV11-3 and J usage is TRBJ2-7, with a tentative D call TRBD1 (6 bases). CDR1 and CDR2 from the germline V gene are SGHNT and YENEEA. V lost 5 bases and J lost 0, with 14 bases in between. The CDR3 is 15 amino acids. The CDR3 spells CASSPRGRHSYEQYF. The DNA for the CDR3 is TGTGCCAGCAGCCCCAGGGGCCGGCACTCCTACGAGCAGTACTTC. The whole variable domain, remainder taken from reference TRBV11-3 and TRBJ2-7, is EAGVVQSPRYKIIEKKQPVAFWCNPISGHNTLYWYLQNLGQGPELLIRYENEEAVDDSQLPKDRFSAERLKGVDSTLKIQPAELGDSAVYLCASSPRGRHSYEQYFGPGTRLTVT.

CDR3 nucleotide sequence: TGTGCCATCAGGGAGACTAGTAGAGAGACCCAGTACTTC. Amino acids: CAIRETSRETQYF. The rearrangement joins TRBV10-3 to TRBJ2-5; D possibly corresponds to TRBD2 (6 bases). The CDR3 totals 13 residues. The germline CDR1 and CDR2 sequences are ENHRY and SYGVKD. The V end lost 6 bases, the J end lost 4 bases, and 12 bases lay between the germline ends.

The chain couples TRBV18 to TRBJ2-7; the D gene is possibly TRBD1 (5 bases). CDR1 and CDR2 from the germline V gene are KGHSH and LQKENI. Trimming removed 6 bases at V and 2 bases at J, with 17 bases between. This CDR3 has 15 amino acids. This CDR3 reads CASSSPSDKAYEQYF. The CDR3, as DNA: TGTGCCAGCTCGTCTCCGTCGGACAAAGCCTACGAGCAGTACTTC.

The chain recombines TRBV15 with TRBJ1-1; TRBD1 is a possible D gene (5 bases). Germline assignment: CDR1 LNHNV and CDR2 YYDKDF (reference sequence). The V end was cut by 1 base, the J end by 1 base, with 13 bases between. This CDR3 contains 16 residues. The CDR3 protein is CATSRGPSGENTEAFF. The CDR3 nucleotides are TGTGCCACCAGCAGAGGCCCCTCGGGGGAGAACACTGAAGCTTTCTTT.

The sample holds a few counts of this clonotype. The chain recombines TRBV7-3 with TRBJ2-2, with 15 bases matching TRBD2. CDR1 and CDR2 (germline): SGHTA, FQGTGA. Unmatched junction bases numbered 6, after V lost 1 base and J lost 0 bases. The CDR3 has 20 residues. The CDR3 DNA follows: TGTGCCAGCAGCTTAAGAAGGGGACTAGCGGGGGGCCCGAACACCGGGGAGCTGTTTTTT. Protein sequence: CASSLRRGLAGGPNTGELFF.

This clonotype was observed a few times. This chain connects TRBV27 to TRBJ1-6, with D possibly being TRBD1 (5 bases). V lost 6 bases, J lost 4 bases, and 13 bases lay in between. CDR1 and CDR2 from the germline V gene are MNHEY and SMNVEV (reference sequence). This CDR3 region has 15 residues. The CDR3 coding sequence is TGTGCCAGCAGACCCCAGGGCCTATATAATTCACCCCTCCACTTT. Translating it yields CASRPQGLYNSPLHF.

The rearrangement links TRBV5-1 to TRBJ1-6, with TRBD1 as a possible D gene (5 bases). Trimming took 4 bases from V and 2 from J, leaving 13 bases between them. Germline CDR1 SGHRS, CDR2 YFSETQ. The CDR3 is 16 amino acids. The chain's CDR3 is CASSDTGRAYNSPLHF. For the CDR3, the DNA is TGCGCCAGCAGCGATACGGGACGGGCCTATAATTCACCCCTCCACTTT.